A single sample is the source of the 10 T cell receptor beta chains below, sequenced in a study of OX40 agonist ivuxolimab in advanced cancers. TCRdb's copy holds only in-frame clones and misses some; the assay was immunoSEQ multiplex PCR. The table has 55,000 to 70,000 clones, approximately 86% seen once. The sample consisted of CD4+ or CD8+ T cells sorted from blood, taken in a trial of the OX40 agonist ivuxolimab. All receptors come from an adult with an advanced solid tumor such as melanoma, head and neck, liver or kidney cancer.

This sequence joins TRBV7-8 and TRBJ1-6; tentative D call: TRBD1 (6 bases). Trimming shortened V by 1 base and J by 10 bases, and 11 bases separated the two germline ends. CDR1 and CDR2 from the germline V gene are SGHVS and FQNEAQ. The CDR3 consists of 14 residues. The CDR3 here is CASSLDPRGSPLHF. The DNA for the CDR3 is TGTGCCAGCAGCTTAGATCCCAGGGGATCACCCCTCCACTTT.

This clone has only a few counts. V is TRBV19 and J is TRBJ1-1; D is unresolved. V shed 5 bases and J shed 7 bases, with 8 bases lying between them. In germline, CDR1 is LNHDA, CDR2 SQIVND (reference sequence). This CDR3 has 11 residues. The CDR3 region is CASSLDLEAFF. In nucleotides, the CDR3 is TGTGCCAGTAGTCTCGACCTTGAAGCTTTCTTT.

The chain joins TRBV7-2 to TRBJ2-1, with TRBD2 matching over 9 bases. J gave up 4 bases and V 1 base, and 8 bases lay outside the gene matches. The CDR3 contains 17 residues. From germline, CDR1 is SGHTA and CDR2 FQGNSA. The CDR3, as DNA: TGTGCCAGCAGCTTAGTAGCGGGTAGCGGGAGTTACAATGAGCAGTTCTTC. Amino acids: CASSLVAGSGSYNEQFF.

V and J are TRBV5-1 and TRBJ2-3; a weak D match, TRBD2 (6 bases). Germline V lookup: CDR1 SGHRS, CDR2 YFSETQ. CDR3 length: 14 residues. The V end was cut by 1 base, the J end by 4 bases, with 10 bases between. This CDR3 reads CASSLTGVADTQYF. CDR3 nucleotides: TGCGCCAGCAGCTTGACGGGAGTCGCAGATACGCAGTATTTT.

V is TRBV6-5 and J is TRBJ1-5; D is unclear. This CDR3 contains 12 residues. Between the trimmed V and J ends, which lost 6 bases and 0 bases, there was a span of 3 bases. Germline V gene lookup returns CDR1 MNHEY and CDR2 SVGAGI. The CDR3, as DNA: TGTGCCAGCAGGGGTAGCAATCAGCCCCAGCATTTT. It is translated as CASRGSNQPQHF.

This chain connects TRBV28 to TRBJ2-3; D possibly uses TRBD1 or TRBD2 (5 bases each). V lost 11 bases to trimming and J lost 5 bases, with 29 bases between them. The CDR3 extends over 17 amino acids. Germline V CDR1 and CDR2: MDHEN, SYDVKM. The CDR3 DNA sequence: TGTGCCGGCGGCACCCGGGACCCTTCTCTGGGGGAAGATACGCAGTATTTT. Amino acid sequence: CAGGTRDPSLGEDTQYF.

The rearrangement uses TRBV19 and TRBJ2-3, with 9 bases aligning to TRBD2. J was trimmed by 5 bases and V by 9 bases; bases with no gene match: 12. Germline V gene sequence: CDR1 LNHDA, CDR2 SQIVND (reference sequence). The CDR3 is made up of 15 amino acids. This CDR3 reads CASATLAGALDTQYF. The CDR3 DNA reads TGTGCCAGCGCTACCTTAGCGGGGGCCCTAGATACGCAGTATTTT.

The CDR3 DNA reads TGTGCCAGCAGCTTAGCAGGATCCTACGAGCAGTACTTC. Protein product: CASSLAGSYEQYF. V usage is TRBV7-2 and J usage is TRBJ2-7; D unclear. Trimming stripped 0 bases from V and 1 base from J, with 4 bases between. This CDR3 has 13 amino acids. Germline CDR1 is SGHTA and CDR2 is FQGNSA.

This chain uses TRBV18 with TRBJ2-2; D unresolved. V was trimmed by 1 base and J by 3 bases, leaving 9 bases between them. This CDR3 spans 15 amino acids. The germline gives CDR1 KGHSH, CDR2 LQKENI. As DNA, the CDR3 is TGTGCCAGCTCACCACTGAGAGGCGACACCGGGGAGCTGTTTTTT. Amino acids: CASSPLRGDTGELFF.

The chain carries TRBV5-1 and TRBJ1-4; a possible D gene is TRBD1 (5 bases). The CDR3 has 15 amino acids. Germline V gene data show CDR1 as SGHRS and CDR2 as YFSETQ. Between the trimmed V and J ends, which lost 0 bases and 3 bases, there was a span of 9 bases. The CDR3 reads CASSLAGGSNEKLFF. The CDR3 DNA reads as TGCGCCAGCAGCTTGGCCGGGGGATCTAATGAAAAACTGTTTTTT.